A single sample gave rise to the 18 T cell receptor beta chains below, sequenced in a study of OX40 agonist ivuxolimab in advanced cancers. Clones were read by immunoSEQ multiplex PCR, and TCRdb kept only the in-frame ones, dropping some. The sample records fewer than 100,000 clones, approximately 80% being singletons. The sample consisted of CD4+ or CD8+ T cells sorted from blood, taken in a trial of the OX40 agonist ivuxolimab. These receptors were obtained from an adult with an advanced solid tumor such as melanoma, head and neck, liver or kidney cancer.

The chain combines TRBV5-1 with TRBJ2-3; the match to TRBD2 covers 12 bases. The J segment lost 4 bases and the V segment lost 0 bases, leaving 9 bases of the junction unmatched. Germline V CDR1 and CDR2: SGHRS, YFSETQ. This CDR3 contains 18 residues. As DNA, the CDR3 is TGCGCCAGCAGCTTGGGAACCCTAGCGGGGGGGACTCCAGATACGCAGTATTTT. Protein: CASSLGTLAGGTPDTQYF.

J is TRBJ1-1 and V is TRBV18, with TRBD1 as a possible D gene (5 bases). V was pared by 3 bases and J by 4 bases, with 15 bases between. Per the germline V gene, CDR1 is KGHSH and CDR2 is LQKENI. This CDR3 comprises 15 residues. The CDR3 here is CASSPRSGGGTEAFF. As DNA, the CDR3 is TGTGCCAGCTCACCCCGTTCTGGGGGAGGCACTGAAGCTTTCTTT.

The chain combines TRBV19 with TRBJ2-3; the D is unclear. Germline assignment: CDR1 LNHDA and CDR2 SQIVND (reference sequence). V was pared by 3 bases and J by 1 base, with 17 bases between. The CDR3 contains 17 residues. In DNA, the CDR3 is TGTGCCAGTAGTATGGTTGTGTCTAGTGTAGGCACAGATACGCAGTATTTT. This translates into CASSMVVSSVGTDTQYF.

The V and J genes are TRBV19 and TRBJ2-3, with 11 bases matching TRBD2. There are 14 residues in the CDR3. Germline V gene sequence: CDR1 LNHDA, CDR2 SQIVND (reference sequence). V dropped 2 bases and J dropped 6; count of bases not matched to a gene: 1. Here the CDR3 reads CASSITSGSDTQYF. The CDR3 DNA follows: TGTGCCAGTAGTATAACTAGCGGGAGTGATACGCAGTATTTT.

V usage is TRBV5-1 and J usage is TRBJ2-3; TRBD2 agrees at 12 bases. CDR1 is SGHRS, CDR2 YFSETQ, per germline. Trimming took 2 bases from V and 1 from J; bases not matched to a gene: 8. The CDR3 extends over 18 amino acids. CDR3 bases: TGCGCCAGCAGCTTAGGACTAGCGGGGCCTCGGGGCACAGATACGCAGTATTTT. It translates to CASSLGLAGPRGTDTQYF.

The rearrangement uses TRBV11-2 and TRBJ2-5; D uncertain. CDR3 length: 14 residues. The V gene lost 5 bases and the J gene lost 5 bases, with 15 bases spanning the gap. CDR1 SGHAT and CDR2 FQNNGV come from the germline V gene. CDR3 nucleotides: TGTGCCAGCAGCCCCCCGAGAAGCCGGGAGACCCAGTACTTC. As protein: CASSPPRSRETQYF.

J is TRBJ2-7 and V is TRBV11-2; 8 nucleotides align to TRBD1. Trimming at V came to 5 bases and at J to 2 bases, leaving 5 bases not matched to a gene. Looked up from germline, CDR1 is SGHAT and CDR2 is FQNNGV. This CDR3 contains 14 residues. CDR3 amino acids: CASSPGTGTYEQYF. In nucleotides, the CDR3 is TGTGCCAGCAGCCCCGGGACAGGAACCTACGAGCAGTACTTC.

V is TRBV7-2 and J is TRBJ2-2; D unresolved. This CDR3 is 13 amino acids long. V shed 8 bases and J shed 5 bases, with 12 bases lying between them. Germline V gene sequence: CDR1 SGHTA, CDR2 FQGNSA. CDR3 coding DNA: TGTGCCAGCCGATGGACGCGGACCGGGGAGCTGTTTTTT. It is translated as CASRWTRTGELFF.

This chain joins TRBV6-5 and TRBJ2-7, with a tentative D call TRBD1 (6 bases). The germline V gene has CDR1 MNHEY and CDR2 SVGAGI. The V end lost 0 bases, the J end lost 3 bases, and 12 bases lay between the germline ends. This CDR3 has 15 residues. CDR3 protein: CASSYSRQAFYEQYV. CDR3 DNA sequence: TGTGCCAGCAGTTACTCGCGACAGGCCTTCTACGAGCAGTACGTC.

The CDR3 sequence is CSVSGTGGNQPQHF. The CDR3 DNA is TGCAGCGTTTCCGGGACAGGGGGCAATCAGCCCCAGCATTTT. The rearrangement uses TRBV29-1 and TRBJ1-5, with TRBD1 matching 10 bases. Looked up from germline, CDR1 is SQVTM and CDR2 is ANQGSEA. The CDR3 consists of 14 residues. V lost 5 bases to trimming and J lost 2 bases; unmatched junction nucleotides: 3.

The V call is TRBV5-1, the J call TRBJ2-5; 8 nucleotides match TRBD1. CDR3 length: 14 amino acids. With 3 bases clipped from V and 11 bases from J, the junction kept 12 bases outside the gene matches. The germline gives CDR1 SGHRS, CDR2 YFSETQ. The CDR3 is CASSSPAQTGVQYF. The CDR3, as DNA: TGCGCCAGCAGCTCCCCCGCGCAGACAGGGGTACAGTACTTC.

The chain couples TRBV28 to TRBJ2-7; 9 bases agree with TRBD1. CDR3 length: 15 amino acids. J was trimmed by 6 bases and V by 5 bases; bases with no gene match: 11. Germline V gene data show CDR1 as MDHEN and CDR2 as SYDVKM. The CDR3 coding sequence is TGTGCCAGCAGTCGCCCCGGGACAGGGTTTCCCGAGCAGTACGTC. It codes for CASSRPGTGFPEQYV.

The chain combines TRBV30 with TRBJ1-2, with TRBD1 matching 7 bases. The CDR3 extends over 14 amino acids. From germline, CDR1 is GTSNPN and CDR2 SVGIG (reference sequence). V lost 1 base, J lost 2 bases, and 4 bases stayed unmatched. CDR3 sequence: CAWSAQGGNYGYTF. CDR3 nucleotides: TGTGCCTGGAGTGCCCAGGGGGGGAACTATGGCTACACCTTC.

V usage is TRBV9 and J usage is TRBJ2-5; D remains ambiguous. The CDR3 consists of 12 residues. The V and J ends lost 5 bases and 1 base respectively, with 6 bases between them. The germline gives CDR1 SGDLS, CDR2 YYNGEE. CDR3 coding DNA: TGTGCCAGCAGAGGCACCCAAGAGACCCAGTACTTC. Translated: CASRGTQETQYF.

The chain uses TRBV7-9 and TRBJ2-2; D is ambiguous. This CDR3 is 15 amino acids long. Germline V gene data show CDR1 as SEHNR and CDR2 as FQNEAQ (reference sequence). The V gene lost 1 base and the J gene lost 7 bases, with 13 bases spanning the gap. In DNA, the CDR3 is TGTGCCAGCAGCTTAGTATCCAGAACCGACGGGGAGCTGTTTTTT. This translates into CASSLVSRTDGELFF.

This chain connects TRBV6-5 to TRBJ2-2, with D tentatively TRBD2 (6 bases). Trimming took 7 bases from V and 5 from J, leaving 17 bases between them. Germline assignment: CDR1 MNHEY and CDR2 SVGAGI. The CDR3 has 15 residues. The DNA for the CDR3 is TGTGCCAGCACCTCGGGGAGCGGGCAAACCGGGGAGCTGTTTTTT. Translated: CASTSGSGQTGELFF.

The chain couples TRBV28 to TRBJ1-2; a possible D gene is TRBD1 (5 bases). This CDR3 spans 12 amino acids. Looked up from germline, CDR1 is MDHEN and CDR2 is SYDVKM. V lost 11 bases to trimming and J lost 4 bases, with 14 bases between them. The CDR3 bases are TGTGCCGCAGACGACAGACGCTATGGCTACACCTTC. Protein sequence: CAADDRRYGYTF.

The chain is built from TRBV14 and TRBJ2-5, with unresolved D. Deletions cut 4 bases from V and 7 bases from J, with 10 bases between. CDR1 is SGHDN, CDR2 FVKESK, per germline. The CDR3 has 12 residues. The CDR3 spells CASSPSHVTQYF. CDR3 nucleotides: TGTGCCAGCAGCCCTTCGCATGTGACCCAGTACTTC. Combining the CDR3 with reference TRBV14 and TRBJ2-5 gives the whole variable domain EAGVTQFPSHSVIEKGQTVTLRCDPISGHDNLYWYRRVMGKEIKFLLHFVKESKQDESGMPNNRFLAERTGGTYSTLKVQPAELEDSGVYFCASSPSHVTQYFGPGTRLLVL.